What follows is one T cell receptor (beta chain) and its context. Its antigen remains unknown. This specimen belongs to a study of blood T cells in healthy people across ages. General observations from the study: Versus aged donors, long-lived donors had higher diversity and more naive CD4+ cells. Naive T cell percentage showed a strong correlation with the diversity of TCR beta.

Using a J-beta primer mix together with a sample-barcoded 5' primer, a second PCR was run for about 6 to 12 cycles. TCRdb re-derived calls from the 5' RACE reads in MiXCR, one entry per CDR3 protein. The sample includes 710,000 or so distinct CDR3 sequences, about 32% seen only once; the top ten take about 16%. Trimming left V 2 bases short and J 2 bases short, with 8 bases between. The CDR3 extends over 14 amino acids. Looked up from germline, CDR1 is MRHNA and CDR2 is SNTAGT. This clonotype was obtained from an elderly woman in good health. The sequenced sample was blood. V gene TRBV6-4 combines with J gene TRBJ2-3; a weak D match, TRBD2 (5 bases). The CDR3 nucleotides are TGTGCCAGCAGTGACGGAGCGGACACAGATACGCAGTATTTT. This codes for CASSDGADTDTQYF.